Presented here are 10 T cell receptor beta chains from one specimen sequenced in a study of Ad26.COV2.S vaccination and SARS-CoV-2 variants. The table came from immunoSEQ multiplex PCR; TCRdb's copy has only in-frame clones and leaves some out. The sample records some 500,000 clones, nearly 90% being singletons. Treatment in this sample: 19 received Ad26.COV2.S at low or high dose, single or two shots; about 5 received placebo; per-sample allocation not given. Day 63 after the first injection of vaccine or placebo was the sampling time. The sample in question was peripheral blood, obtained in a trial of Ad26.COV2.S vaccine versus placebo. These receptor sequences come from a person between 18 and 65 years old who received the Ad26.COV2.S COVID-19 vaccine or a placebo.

The CDR3 sequence: CASSPSGELFF. CDR3 in DNA: TGCGCCAGCAGCCCGAGCGGGGAGCTGTTTTTT. The chain is built from TRBV5-1 and TRBJ2-2; unclear D gene. This CDR3 has 11 amino acids. CDR1 and CDR2 (germline): SGHRS, YFSETQ. Trimming took 4 bases from V and 7 from J, leaving 5 bases between them.

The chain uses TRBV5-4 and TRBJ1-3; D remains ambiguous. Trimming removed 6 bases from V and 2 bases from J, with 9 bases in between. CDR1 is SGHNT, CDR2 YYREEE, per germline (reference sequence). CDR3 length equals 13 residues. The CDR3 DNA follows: TGTGCCAGCAACGAAAGCCCTGGAAACACCATATATTTT. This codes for CASNESPGNTIYF.

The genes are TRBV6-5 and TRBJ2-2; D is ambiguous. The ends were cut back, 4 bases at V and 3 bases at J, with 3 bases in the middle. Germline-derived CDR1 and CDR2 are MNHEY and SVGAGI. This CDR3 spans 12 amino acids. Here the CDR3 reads CASSLDTGELFF. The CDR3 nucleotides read TGTGCCAGCAGTTTAGACACCGGGGAGCTGTTTTTT.

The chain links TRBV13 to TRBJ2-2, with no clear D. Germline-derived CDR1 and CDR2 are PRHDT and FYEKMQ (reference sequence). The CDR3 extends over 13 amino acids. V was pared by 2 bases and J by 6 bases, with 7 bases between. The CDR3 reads CASSLKGSGELFF. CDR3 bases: TGTGCCAGCAGCTTAAAAGGGTCCGGGGAGCTGTTTTTT.

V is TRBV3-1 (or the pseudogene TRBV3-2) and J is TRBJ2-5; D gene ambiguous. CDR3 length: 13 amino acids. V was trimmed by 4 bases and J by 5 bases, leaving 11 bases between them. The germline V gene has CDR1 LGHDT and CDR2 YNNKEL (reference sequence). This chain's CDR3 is CASSPSGLETQYF. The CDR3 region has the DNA TGTGCCAGCAGCCCATCTGGTCTGGAGACCCAGTACTTC.

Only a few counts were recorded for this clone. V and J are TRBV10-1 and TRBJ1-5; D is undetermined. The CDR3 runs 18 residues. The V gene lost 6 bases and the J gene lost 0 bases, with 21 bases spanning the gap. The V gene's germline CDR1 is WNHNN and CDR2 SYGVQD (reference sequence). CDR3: CASSGAKQTGYSNQPQHF. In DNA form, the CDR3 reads TGCGCCAGCAGCGGAGCCAAACAGACGGGATATAGCAATCAGCCCCAGCATTTT.

The CDR3 loop is CASSYSSEHGNTIYF. The CDR3 DNA reads as TGTGCCAGCAGTTACTCATCCGAACACGGAAACACCATATATTTT. The chain joins TRBV6-5 to TRBJ1-3, with no clear D. V lost 0 bases and J lost 4, with 10 bases in between. The CDR3 is 15 amino acids. Germline CDR1 is MNHEY and CDR2 is SVGAGI.

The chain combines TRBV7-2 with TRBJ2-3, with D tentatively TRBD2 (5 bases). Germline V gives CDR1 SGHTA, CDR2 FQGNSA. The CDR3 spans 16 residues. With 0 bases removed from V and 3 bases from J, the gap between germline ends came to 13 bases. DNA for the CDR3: TGTGCCAGCAGCTTAGCCCGGATACTAGGAACAGATACGCAGTATTTT. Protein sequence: CASSLARILGTDTQYF.

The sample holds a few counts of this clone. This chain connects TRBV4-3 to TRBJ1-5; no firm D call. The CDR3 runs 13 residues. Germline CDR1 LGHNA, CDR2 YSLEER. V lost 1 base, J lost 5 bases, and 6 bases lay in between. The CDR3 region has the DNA TGCGCCAGCAGCCAAGCCCTCCATCAGCCCCAGCATTTT. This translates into CASSQALHQPQHF.

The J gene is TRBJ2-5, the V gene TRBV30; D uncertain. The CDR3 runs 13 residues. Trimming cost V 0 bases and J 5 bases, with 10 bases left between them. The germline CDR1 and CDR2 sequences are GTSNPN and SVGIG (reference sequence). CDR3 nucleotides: TGTGCCTGGAGTGTTAGTTTACTCGAGACCCAGTACTTC. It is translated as CAWSVSLLETQYF.